This entry features one T cell receptor beta chain sequence. Its specificity is unknown. The data are from a study of T cell responses to AZD1222 COVID-19 vaccine. The CDR3 has 19 residues. V was clipped by 2 bases and J by 0 bases; unmatched bases: 15. Germline V gene sequence: CDR1 MDHEN, CDR2 SYDVKM. Only in-frame clones appear in the TCRdb table, and some are missing; sequencing was by immunoSEQ multiplex PCR. The sample holds some 200,000 clones, roughly 94% seen once. The study, taken as a whole, reports: Unmutated variant regions are reportedly targeted by nearly half of spike-specific TCRs. Spike-specific TCR breadth and depth went up after people got two AZD1222 doses. The donors showed a predominance of white British ancestry and of females, with possible underestimation of clonal diversity.

The input for sequencing was peripheral blood, taken 28 days after the second dose of the MenACWY control vaccine. This sequence originates from an adult who received the MenACWY meningococcal vaccine as a control. The genes are TRBV28 and TRBJ1-1, with 7 bases matching TRBD1. CDR3 region: CASSLPPSEGAEMNTEAFF. The CDR3 nucleotides are TGTGCCAGCAGTTTACCACCCTCCGAGGGGGCGGAAATGAACACTGAAGCTTTCTTT.